A single TCR beta chain is shown here with its context. Antigen: not known. This sample was taken from a study of OX40 agonist ivuxolimab in advanced cancers. For the study at large: The study enrolled dose-escalation patients with hepatocellular carcinoma, melanoma, renal cell or head and neck cancer.

Study observations and caveats: Partial responders at 0.1-3.0 mg/kg had among the lowest clonal expansion.

Germline V lookup: CDR1 LNHDA, CDR2 SQIVND (reference sequence). The CDR3 consists of 14 residues. Libraries were prepared by immunoSEQ multiplex PCR; TCRdb keeps only in-frame clonotypes and omits some of them. The sample has 90,000 to 120,000 clones, around 93% seen once. The sequences come from CD4+ or CD8+ T cells sorted from blood, collected in a trial of the OX40 agonist ivuxolimab. This chain links TRBV19 with TRBJ2-5; 9 bases map to TRBD1. TRBJ2-7 explains the end of the DNA better; the J call may be wrong. The source is an adult with an advanced solid tumor such as melanoma, head and neck, liver or kidney cancer. CDR3 protein: CASSSRDRVHEQYF. CDR3 coding DNA: TGTGCCAGTAGTAGCCGGGACAGGGTCCACGAGCAGTACTTC.